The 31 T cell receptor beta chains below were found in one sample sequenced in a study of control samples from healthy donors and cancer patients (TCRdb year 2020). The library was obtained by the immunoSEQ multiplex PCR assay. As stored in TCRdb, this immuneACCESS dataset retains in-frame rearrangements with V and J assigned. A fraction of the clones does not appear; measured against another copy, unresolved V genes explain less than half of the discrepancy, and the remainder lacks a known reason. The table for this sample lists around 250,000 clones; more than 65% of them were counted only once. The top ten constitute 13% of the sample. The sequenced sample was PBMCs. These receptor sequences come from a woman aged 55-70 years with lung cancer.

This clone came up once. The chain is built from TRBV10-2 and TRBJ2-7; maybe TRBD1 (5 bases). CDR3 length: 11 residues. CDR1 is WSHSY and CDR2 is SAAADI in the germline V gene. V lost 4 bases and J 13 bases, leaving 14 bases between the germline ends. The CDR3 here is CASSVGLFAYF. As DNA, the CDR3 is TGCGCCAGCAGTGTGGGGCTTTTCGCCTACTTC.

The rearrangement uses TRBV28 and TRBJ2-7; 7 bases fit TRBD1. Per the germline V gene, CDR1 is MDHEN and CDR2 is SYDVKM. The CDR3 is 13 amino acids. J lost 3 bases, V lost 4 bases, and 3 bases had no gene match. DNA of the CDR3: TGTGCCAGCAGTTCCGGGACAGACTACGAGCAGTACTTC. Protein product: CASSSGTDYEQYF.

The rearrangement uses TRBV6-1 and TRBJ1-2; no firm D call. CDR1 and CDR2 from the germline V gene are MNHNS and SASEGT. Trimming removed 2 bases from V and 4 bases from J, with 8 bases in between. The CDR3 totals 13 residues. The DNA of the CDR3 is TGTGCCAGCAGTGAATTACTCAGCTATGGCTACACCTTC. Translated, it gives CASSELLSYGYTF.

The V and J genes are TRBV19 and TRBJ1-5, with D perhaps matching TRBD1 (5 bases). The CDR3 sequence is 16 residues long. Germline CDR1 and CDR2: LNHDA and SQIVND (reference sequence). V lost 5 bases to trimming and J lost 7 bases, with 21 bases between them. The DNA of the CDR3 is TGTGCCAGTAGTCTCACGAGCTATCAGGGAAGGCAGCCCCAGCATTTT. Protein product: CASSLTSYQGRQPQHF.

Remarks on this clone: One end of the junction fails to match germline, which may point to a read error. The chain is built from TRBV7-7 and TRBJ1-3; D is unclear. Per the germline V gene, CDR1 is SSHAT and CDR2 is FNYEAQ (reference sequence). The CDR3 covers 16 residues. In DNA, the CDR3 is TGTGCTAGCAGCCCCGGACGGTCGATCTCTGGAAACACCATATATTTT. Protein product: CASSPGRSISGNTIYF.

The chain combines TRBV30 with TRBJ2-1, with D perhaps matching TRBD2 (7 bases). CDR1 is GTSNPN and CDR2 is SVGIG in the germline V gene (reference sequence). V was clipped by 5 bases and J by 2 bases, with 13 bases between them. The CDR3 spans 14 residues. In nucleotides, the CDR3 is TGTGCCTGGGGAGGGGGGGGACCCTACAATGAGCAGTTCTTC. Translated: CAWGGGGPYNEQFF.

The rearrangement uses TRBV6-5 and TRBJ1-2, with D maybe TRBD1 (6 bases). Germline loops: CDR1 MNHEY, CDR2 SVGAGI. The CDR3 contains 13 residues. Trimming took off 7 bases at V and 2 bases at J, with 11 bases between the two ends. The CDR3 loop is CASTFGQNYGYTF. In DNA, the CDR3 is TGTGCCAGCACCTTTGGACAGAACTATGGCTACACCTTC.

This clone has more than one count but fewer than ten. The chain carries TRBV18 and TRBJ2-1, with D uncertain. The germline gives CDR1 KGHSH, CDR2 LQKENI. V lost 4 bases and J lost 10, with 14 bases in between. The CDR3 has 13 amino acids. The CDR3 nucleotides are TGTGCCAGCTCACTCAACCGCCAAGGAGAGCAGTTCTTC. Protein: CASSLNRQGEQFF.

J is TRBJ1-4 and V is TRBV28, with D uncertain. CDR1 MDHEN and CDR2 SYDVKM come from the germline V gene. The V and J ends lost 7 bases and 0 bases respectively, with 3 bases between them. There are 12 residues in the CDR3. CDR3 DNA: TGTGCCAGCACCGCAACTAATGAAAAACTGTTTTTT. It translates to CASTATNEKLFF.

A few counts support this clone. This CDR3 reads CASSYGGGPQETQYF. The CDR3 DNA sequence: TGTGCCAGCAGTTACGGGGGAGGTCCTCAAGAGACCCAGTACTTC. The rearrangement joins TRBV6-2 or TRBV6-3 to TRBJ2-5; possibly TRBD2 for D (6 bases). V lost 2 bases, J lost 2 bases, and 12 bases lay in between. CDR3 length: 15 amino acids. CDR1 is MNHEY and CDR2 is SVGEGT in the germline V gene.

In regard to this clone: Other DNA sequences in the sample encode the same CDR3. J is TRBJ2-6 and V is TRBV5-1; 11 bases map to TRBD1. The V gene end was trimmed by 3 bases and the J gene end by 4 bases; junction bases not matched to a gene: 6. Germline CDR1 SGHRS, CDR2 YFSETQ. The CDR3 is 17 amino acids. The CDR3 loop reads CASSSGQGAGGANVLTF. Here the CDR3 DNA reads TGCGCCAGCAGCTCCGGACAGGGGGCTGGGGGGGCCAACGTCCTGACTTTC.

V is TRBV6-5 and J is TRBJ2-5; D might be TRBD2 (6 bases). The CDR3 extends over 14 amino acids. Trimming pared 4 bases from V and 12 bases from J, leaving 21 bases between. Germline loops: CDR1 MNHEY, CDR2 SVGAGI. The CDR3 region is CASSSLASALSKYF. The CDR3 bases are TGTGCCAGCAGTTCCCTCGCTAGCGCGCTCTCTAAGTACTTC.

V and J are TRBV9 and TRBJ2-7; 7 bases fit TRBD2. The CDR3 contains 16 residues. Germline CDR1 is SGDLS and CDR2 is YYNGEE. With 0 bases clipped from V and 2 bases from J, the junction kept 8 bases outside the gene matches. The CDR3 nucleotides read TGTGCCAGCAGCGTAGGGGGTCTAGCGGTTACCTACGAGCAGTACTTC. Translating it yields CASSVGGLAVTYEQYF.

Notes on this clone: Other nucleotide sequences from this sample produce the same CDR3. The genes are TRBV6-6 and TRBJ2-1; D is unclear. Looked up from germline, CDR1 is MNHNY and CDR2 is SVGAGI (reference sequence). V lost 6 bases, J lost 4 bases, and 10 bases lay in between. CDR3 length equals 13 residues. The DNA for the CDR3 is TGTGCCAGCAGCCCGACTCCTTACAATGAGCAGTTCTTC. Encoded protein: CASSPTPYNEQFF.

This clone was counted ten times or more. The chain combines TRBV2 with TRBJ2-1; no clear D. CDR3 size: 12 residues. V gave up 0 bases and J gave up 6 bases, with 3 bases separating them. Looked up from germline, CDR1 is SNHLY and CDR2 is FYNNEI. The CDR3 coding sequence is TGTGCCAGCAGTGAAGCTTTCAATGAGCAGTTCTTC. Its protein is CASSEAFNEQFF.

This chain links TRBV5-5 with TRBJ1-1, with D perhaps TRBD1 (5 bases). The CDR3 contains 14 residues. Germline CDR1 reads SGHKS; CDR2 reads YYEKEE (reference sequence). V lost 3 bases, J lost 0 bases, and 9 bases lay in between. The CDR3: CASSWGRMNTEAFF. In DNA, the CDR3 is TGTGCCAGCAGCTGGGGACGGATGAACACTGAAGCTTTCTTT.

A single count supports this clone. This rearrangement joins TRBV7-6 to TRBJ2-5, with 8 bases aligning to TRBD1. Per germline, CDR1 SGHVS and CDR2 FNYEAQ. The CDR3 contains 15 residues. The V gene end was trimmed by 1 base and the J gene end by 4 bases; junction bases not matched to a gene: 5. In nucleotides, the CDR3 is TGTGCCAGCAGCTTAGGAAGCAGGGGGCCAGAGACCCAGTACTTC. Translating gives CASSLGSRGPETQYF.

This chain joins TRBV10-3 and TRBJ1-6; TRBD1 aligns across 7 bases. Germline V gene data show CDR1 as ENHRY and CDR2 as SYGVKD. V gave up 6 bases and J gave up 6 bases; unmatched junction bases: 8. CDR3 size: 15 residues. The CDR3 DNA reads TGTGCCATCAGCCGGACGGACAGGTCTAATTCACCCCTCCACTTT. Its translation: CAISRTDRSNSPLHF.

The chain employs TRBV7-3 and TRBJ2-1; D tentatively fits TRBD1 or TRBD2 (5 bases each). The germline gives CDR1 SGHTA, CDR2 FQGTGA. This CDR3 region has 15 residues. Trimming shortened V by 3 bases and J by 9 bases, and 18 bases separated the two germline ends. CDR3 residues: CASSFRVSPGGEQFF. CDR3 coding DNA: TGTGCCAGCAGCTTCAGGGTATCGCCCGGAGGTGAGCAGTTCTTC.

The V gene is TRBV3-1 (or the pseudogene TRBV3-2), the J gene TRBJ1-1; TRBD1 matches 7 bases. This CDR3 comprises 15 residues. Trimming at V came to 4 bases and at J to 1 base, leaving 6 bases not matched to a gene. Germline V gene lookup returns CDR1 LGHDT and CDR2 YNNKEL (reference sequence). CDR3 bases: TGTGCCAGCAGCCTAAGACAGGGTGGGAACACTGAAGCTTTCTTT. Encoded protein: CASSLRQGGNTEAFF.

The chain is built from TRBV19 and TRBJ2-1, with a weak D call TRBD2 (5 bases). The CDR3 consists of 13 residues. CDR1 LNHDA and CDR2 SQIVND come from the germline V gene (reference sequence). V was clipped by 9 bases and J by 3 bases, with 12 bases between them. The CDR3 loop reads CASDPGYYNEQFF. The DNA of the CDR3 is TGTGCCAGCGACCCGGGATACTACAATGAGCAGTTCTTC.

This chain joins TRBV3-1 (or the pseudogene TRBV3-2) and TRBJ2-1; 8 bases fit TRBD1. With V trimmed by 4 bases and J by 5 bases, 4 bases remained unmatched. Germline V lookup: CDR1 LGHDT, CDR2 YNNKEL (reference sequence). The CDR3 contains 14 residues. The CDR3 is CASSPRDRHNEQFF. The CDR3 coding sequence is TGTGCCAGCAGCCCCCGGGACAGGCACAATGAGCAGTTCTTC.

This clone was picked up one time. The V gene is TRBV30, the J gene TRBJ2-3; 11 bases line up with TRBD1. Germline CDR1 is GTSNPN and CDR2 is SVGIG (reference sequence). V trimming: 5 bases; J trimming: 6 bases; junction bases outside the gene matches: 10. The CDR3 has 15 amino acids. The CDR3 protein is CAWGHGQGAYDTQYF. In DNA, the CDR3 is TGTGCCTGGGGGCACGGACAGGGGGCATATGATACGCAGTATTTT. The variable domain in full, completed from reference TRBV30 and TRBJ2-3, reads SQTIHQWPATLVQPVGSPLSLECTVEGTSNPNLYWYRQAAGRGLQLLFYSVGIGQISSEVPQNLSASRPQDRQFILSSKKLLLSDSGFYLCAWGHGQGAYDTQYFGPGTRLTVL.

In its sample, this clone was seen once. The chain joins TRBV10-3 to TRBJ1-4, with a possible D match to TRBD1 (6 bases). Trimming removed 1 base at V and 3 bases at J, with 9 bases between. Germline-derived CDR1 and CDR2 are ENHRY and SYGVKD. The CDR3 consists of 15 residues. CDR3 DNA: TGTGCCATCAGTGAGTGGGGGGGGCCTAATGAAAAACTGTTTTTT. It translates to CAISEWGGPNEKLFF.

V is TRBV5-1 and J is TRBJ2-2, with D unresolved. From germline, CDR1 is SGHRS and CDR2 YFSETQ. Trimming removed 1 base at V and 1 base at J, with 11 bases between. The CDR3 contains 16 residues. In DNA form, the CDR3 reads TGCGCCAGCAGCTTGTCTACAGACGTGAACACCGGGGAGCTGTTTTTT. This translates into CASSLSTDVNTGELFF.

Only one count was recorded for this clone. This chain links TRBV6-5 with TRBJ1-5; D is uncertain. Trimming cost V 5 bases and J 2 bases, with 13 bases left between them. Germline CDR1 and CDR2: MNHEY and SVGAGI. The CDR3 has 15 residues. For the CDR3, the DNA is TGTGCCAGCAGTCGGGAAGGAGTTGGCAATCAGCCCCAGCATTTT. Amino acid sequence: CASSREGVGNQPQHF.

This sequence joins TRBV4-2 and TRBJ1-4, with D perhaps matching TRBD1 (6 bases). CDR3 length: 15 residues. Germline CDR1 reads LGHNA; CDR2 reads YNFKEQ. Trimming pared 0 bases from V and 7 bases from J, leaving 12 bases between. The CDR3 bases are TGTGCCAGCAGCCAAGACAAAGGAGGGGGTGAAAAACTGTTTTTT. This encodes CASSQDKGGGEKLFF.

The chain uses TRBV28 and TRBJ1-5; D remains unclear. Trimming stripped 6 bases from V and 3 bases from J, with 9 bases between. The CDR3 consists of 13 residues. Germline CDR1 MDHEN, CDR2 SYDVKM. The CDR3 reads CASRDGNNQPQHF. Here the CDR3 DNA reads TGTGCCAGCAGGGACGGGAACAATCAGCCCCAGCATTTT. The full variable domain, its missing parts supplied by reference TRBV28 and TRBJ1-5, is DVKVTQSSRYLVKRTGEKVFLECVQDMDHENMFWYRQDPGLGLRLIYFSYDVKMKEKGDIPEGYSVSREKKERFSLILESASTNQTSMYLCASRDGNNQPQHFGDGTRLSIL.

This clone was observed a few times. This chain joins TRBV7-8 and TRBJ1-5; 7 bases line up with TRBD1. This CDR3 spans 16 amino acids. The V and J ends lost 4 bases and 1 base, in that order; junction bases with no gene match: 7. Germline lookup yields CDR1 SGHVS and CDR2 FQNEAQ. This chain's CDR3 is CASSWGQLLSNQPQHF. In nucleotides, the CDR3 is TGTGCCAGCAGCTGGGGACAGCTTCTAAGCAATCAGCCCCAGCATTTT.

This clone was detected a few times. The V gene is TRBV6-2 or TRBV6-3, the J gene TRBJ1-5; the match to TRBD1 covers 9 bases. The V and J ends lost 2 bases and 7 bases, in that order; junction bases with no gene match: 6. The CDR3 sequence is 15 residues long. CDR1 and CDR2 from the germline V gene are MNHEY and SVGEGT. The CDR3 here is CASSYTGGLGQPQHF. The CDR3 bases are TGTGCCAGCAGTTACACAGGGGGCTTAGGGCAGCCCCAGCATTTT.

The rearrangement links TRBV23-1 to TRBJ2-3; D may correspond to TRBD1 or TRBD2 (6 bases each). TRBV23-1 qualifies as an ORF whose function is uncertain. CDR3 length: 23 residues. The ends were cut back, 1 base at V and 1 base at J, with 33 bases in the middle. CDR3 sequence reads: CASSQLIQGIRNSGCLCTDTQYF. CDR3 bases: TGCGCCAGCAGTCAATTGATCCAGGGGATAAGGAATAGCGGTTGTTTGTGCACAGATACGCAGTATTTT.